The clone carrying this T cell receptor (beta chain) was picked up a small number of times. The antigen is undetermined. The data were obtained in a study of T cells in Graves' hyperthyroidism and ophthalmopathy. Findings of the study overall: From stable hyperthyroidism, ophthalmopathy was separated by a 13 V-J model.

Individuals with ophthalmopathy presented a Clinical Activity Score of at least 3, a NOSPECS grade of at least 4 and a duration under 3 months. The study excluded patients with uncontrolled infection, other autoimmune disease, pregnancy or lactation. Amplification yielded TCR beta CDR3 regions, with RNA transcripts as the source. When the TCR CDR3 underwent first-round RT-PCR, the HTBI primer set was used. TCRdb passed the multiplex PCR reads through MiXCR, listing each CDR3 protein once. The sample records 400,000 to 500,000 distinct CDR3 sequences, 14% to 15% being singletons. Deletions cut 0 bases from V and 3 bases from J, with 11 bases between. Per germline, CDR1 DFQATT and CDR2 SNEGSKA (reference sequence). This CDR3 has 14 amino acids.

The TCR sequence derives from a man between 18 and 29 years old with Graves' ophthalmopathy. The sample was blood. The J gene is TRBJ1-1, the V gene TRBV20-1; D is possibly TRBD1 (6 bases). CDR3 in DNA: TGCAGTGCTAGAGATCACAGGGCGGACACTGAAGCTTTCTTT. Its protein is CSARDHRADTEAFF.